This T cell receptor (beta chain) appears in the sequencing data of a study of blood T cell repertoires in COVID-19. Study details: Samples came from the United States, Italy and Spain, spanning acute and convalescent COVID-19. T cells, B-cell-depleted T cells, or PBMCs supplied cDNA or gDNA.

Original processing notes: Estimated nucleated cell counts came from reference gene primer amplification. TCRdb keeps only in-frame clones here, not all; method: immunoSEQ multiplex PCR. V, J and clone size derive from that table, while D and trimming were established from the DNA sequence. The sample lists under 200,000 clones; 85% were seen once. In germline, CDR1 is SGHRS, CDR2 YFSETQ. The CDR3 length is 15 residues. J was trimmed by 6 bases and V by 4 bases; bases with no gene match: 7. This TCR derives from a woman aged 80 or older with acute or convalescent COVID-19. Sequencing was done on a sample of peripheral blood. The genes are TRBV5-1 and TRBJ2-1; 10 bases are a match to TRBD2. DNA for the CDR3: TGCGCCAGCAGCGACCTAGCGGGAGAAGTCAATGAGCAGTTCTTC. Translation gives CASSDLAGEVNEQFF.